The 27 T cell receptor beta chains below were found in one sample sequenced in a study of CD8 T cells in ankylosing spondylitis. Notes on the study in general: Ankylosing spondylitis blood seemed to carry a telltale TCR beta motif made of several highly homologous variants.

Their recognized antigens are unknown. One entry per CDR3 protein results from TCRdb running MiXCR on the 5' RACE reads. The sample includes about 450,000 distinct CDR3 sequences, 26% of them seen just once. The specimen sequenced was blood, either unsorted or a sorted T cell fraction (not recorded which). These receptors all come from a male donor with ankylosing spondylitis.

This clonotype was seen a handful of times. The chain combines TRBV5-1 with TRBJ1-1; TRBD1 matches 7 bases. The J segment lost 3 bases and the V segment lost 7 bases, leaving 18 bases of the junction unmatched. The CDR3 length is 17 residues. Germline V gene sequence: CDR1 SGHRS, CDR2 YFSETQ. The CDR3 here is CASSLLQGRLGDTEAFF. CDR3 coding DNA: TGCGCCAGCTCCCTCCTACAGGGGCGGCTTGGGGACACTGAAGCTTTCTTT.

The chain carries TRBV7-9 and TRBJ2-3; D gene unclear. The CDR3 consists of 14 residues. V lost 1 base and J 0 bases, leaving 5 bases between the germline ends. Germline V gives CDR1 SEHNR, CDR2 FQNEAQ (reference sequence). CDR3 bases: TGTGCCAGCAGCTTAGGTATAAGCACAGATACGCAGTATTTT. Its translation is CASSLGISTDTQYF.

As DNA, the CDR3 is TGCAGCGTAATTGGGGGTGACGGAAACACCATATATTTT. Its translation is CSVIGGDGNTIYF. The gene calls are TRBV20-1 and TRBJ1-3; D possibly corresponds to TRBD1 (5 bases). The CDR3 loop spans 13 amino acids. The V gene's germline CDR1 is DFQATT and CDR2 SNEGSKA (reference sequence).

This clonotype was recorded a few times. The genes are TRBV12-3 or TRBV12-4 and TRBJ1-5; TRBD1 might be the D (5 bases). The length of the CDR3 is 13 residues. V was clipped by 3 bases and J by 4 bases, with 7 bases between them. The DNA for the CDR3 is TGTGCCAGCAGTTTGACAGATAATCAGCCCCAGCATTTT. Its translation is CASSLTDNQPQHF.

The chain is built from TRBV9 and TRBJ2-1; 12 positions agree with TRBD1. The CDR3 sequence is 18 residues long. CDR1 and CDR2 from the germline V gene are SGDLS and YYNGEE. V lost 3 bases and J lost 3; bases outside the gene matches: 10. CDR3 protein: CASSARPGTGGFYNEQFF. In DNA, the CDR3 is TGTGCCAGCAGCGCCCGCCCCGGGACAGGGGGCTTCTACAATGAGCAGTTCTTC.

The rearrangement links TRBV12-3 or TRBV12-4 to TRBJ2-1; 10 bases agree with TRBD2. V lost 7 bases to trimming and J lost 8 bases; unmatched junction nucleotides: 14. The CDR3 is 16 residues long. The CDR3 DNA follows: TGTGCCAGCACCCTACGACTAGCGGGCCCAACGGATGAGCAGTTCTTC. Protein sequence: CASTLRLAGPTDEQFF.

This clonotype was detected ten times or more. CDR3 region: CASSPGTEAGYTF. The DNA of the CDR3 is TGCGCCAGCAGCCCCGGGACGGAAGCAGGCTACACCTTC. The chain links TRBV5-1 to TRBJ1-2, with a weak D call TRBD1 (5 bases). The CDR3 length is 13 residues. Trimming cost V 4 bases and J 8 bases, with 15 bases left between them. Germline V gene data show CDR1 as SGHRS and CDR2 as YFSETQ.

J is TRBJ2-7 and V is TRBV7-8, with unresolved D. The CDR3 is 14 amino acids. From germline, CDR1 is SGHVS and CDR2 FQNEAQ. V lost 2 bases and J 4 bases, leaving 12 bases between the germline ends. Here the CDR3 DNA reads TGTGCCAGCAGCTTAAGAAAGGGCCCGTACGAGCAGTACGTC. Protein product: CASSLRKGPYEQYV.

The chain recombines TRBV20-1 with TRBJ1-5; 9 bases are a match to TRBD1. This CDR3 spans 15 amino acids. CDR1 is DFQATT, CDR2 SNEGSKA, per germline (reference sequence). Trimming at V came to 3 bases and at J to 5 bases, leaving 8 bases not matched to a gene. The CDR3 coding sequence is TGCAGTGCTAGGGGGGGGACAGGGCCGCATCAGCCCCAGCATTTT. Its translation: CSARGGTGPHQPQHF.

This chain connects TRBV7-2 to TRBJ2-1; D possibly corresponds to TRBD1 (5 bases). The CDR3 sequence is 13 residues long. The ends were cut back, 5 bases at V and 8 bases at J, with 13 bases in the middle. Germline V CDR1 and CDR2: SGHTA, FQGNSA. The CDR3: CASSPGQGYEQFF. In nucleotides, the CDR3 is TGTGCCAGCAGCCCTGGGCAGGGATATGAGCAGTTCTTC.

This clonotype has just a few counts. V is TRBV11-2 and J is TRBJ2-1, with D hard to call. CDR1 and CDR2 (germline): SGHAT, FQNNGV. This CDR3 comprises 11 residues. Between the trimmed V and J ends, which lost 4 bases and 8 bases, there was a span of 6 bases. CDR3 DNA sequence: TGTGCCAGCAGCTCCCGGGATGAGCAGTTCTTC. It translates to CASSSRDEQFF.

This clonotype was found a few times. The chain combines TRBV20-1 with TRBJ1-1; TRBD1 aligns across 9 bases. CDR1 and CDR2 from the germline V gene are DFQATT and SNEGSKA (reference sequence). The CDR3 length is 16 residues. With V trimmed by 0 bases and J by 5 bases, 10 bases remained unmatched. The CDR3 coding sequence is TGCAGTGCTAGAGACCCCCGACAGGGGGTCGCGACTGAAGCTTTCTTT. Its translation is CSARDPRQGVATEAFF.

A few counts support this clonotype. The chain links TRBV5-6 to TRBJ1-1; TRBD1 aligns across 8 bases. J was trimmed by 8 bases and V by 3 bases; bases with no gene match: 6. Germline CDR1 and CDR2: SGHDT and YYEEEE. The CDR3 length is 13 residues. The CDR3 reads CASSSGDRREAFF. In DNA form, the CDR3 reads TGTGCCAGCAGCTCTGGGGACAGGAGGGAAGCTTTCTTT.

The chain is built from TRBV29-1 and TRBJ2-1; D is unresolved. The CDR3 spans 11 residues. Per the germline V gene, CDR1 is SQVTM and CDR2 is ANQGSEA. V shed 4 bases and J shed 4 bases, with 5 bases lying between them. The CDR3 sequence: CSVVQYNEQFF. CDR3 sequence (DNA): TGCAGCGTTGTACAGTACAATGAGCAGTTCTTC.

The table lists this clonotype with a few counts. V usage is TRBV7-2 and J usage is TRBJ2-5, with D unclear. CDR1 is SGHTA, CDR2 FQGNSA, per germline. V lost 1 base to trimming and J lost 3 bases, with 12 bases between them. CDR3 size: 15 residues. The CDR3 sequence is CASSLVGKAKETQYF. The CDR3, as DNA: TGTGCCAGCAGCTTAGTGGGCAAGGCTAAAGAGACCCAGTACTTC.

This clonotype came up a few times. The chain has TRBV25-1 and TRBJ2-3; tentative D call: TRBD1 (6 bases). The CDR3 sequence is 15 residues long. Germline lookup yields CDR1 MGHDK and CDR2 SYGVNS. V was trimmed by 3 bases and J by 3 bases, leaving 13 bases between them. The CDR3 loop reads CASSDPQGITDTQYF. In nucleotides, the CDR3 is TGTGCCAGCAGTGATCCGCAGGGGATAACAGATACGCAGTATTTT.

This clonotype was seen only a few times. Here the CDR3 reads CASSLDLGTSAREQFF. CDR3 sequence (DNA): TGTGCCAGCAGCTTAGATTTGGGGACTAGCGCCAGGGAGCAGTTCTTC. The chain uses TRBV7-2 and TRBJ2-1; 10 positions agree with TRBD2. This CDR3 has 16 residues. Germline trimming cut 1 base from V and 10 bases from J; bases unmatched to any gene: 10. CDR1 is SGHTA, CDR2 FQGNSA, per germline.

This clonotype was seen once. The CDR3 region is CASSLDSGNGETQYF. CDR3 DNA sequence: TGTGCCAGCAGCTTAGATAGCGGGAATGGGGAGACCCAGTACTTC. V gene TRBV11-3 combines with J gene TRBJ2-5, with TRBD2 matching over 8 bases. From germline, CDR1 is SGHNT and CDR2 YENEEA. This CDR3 contains 15 residues. J was trimmed by 5 bases and V by 0 bases; bases with no gene match: 5.

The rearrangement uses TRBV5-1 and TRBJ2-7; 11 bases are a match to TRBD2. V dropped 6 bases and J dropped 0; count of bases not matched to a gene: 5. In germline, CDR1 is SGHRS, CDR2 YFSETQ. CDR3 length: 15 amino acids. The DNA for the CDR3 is TGCGCCAGCATGCGACTAGCGGGGAACTCCTACGAGCAGTACTTC. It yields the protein CASMRLAGNSYEQYF.

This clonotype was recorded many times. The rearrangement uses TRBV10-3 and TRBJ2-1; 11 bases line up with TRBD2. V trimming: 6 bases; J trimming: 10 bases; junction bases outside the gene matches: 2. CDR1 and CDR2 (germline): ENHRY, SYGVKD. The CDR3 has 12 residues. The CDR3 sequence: CAIRLAGEEQFF. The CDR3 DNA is TGTGCCATCAGACTAGCGGGAGAAGAGCAGTTCTTC.

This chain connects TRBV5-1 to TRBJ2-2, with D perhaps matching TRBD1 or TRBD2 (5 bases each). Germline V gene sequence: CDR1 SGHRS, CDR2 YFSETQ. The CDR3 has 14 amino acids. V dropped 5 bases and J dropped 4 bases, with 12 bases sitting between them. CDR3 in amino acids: CASRWDGSTGELFF. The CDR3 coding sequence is TGCGCCAGCAGGTGGGACGGATCCACCGGGGAGCTGTTTTTT.

The CDR3 DNA is TGTGCCAGCAGCCGGGGGGTTAGGACTAGCGGGAGAAGCACAGATACGCAGTATTTT. It specifies CASSRGVRTSGRSTDTQYF. This chain uses TRBV3-1 with TRBJ2-3, with TRBD2 matching 13 bases. The CDR3 consists of 19 residues. Germline V gene sequence: CDR1 LGHDT, CDR2 YNNKEL (reference sequence). V was pared by 4 bases and J by 0 bases, with 10 bases of the junction left unmatched.

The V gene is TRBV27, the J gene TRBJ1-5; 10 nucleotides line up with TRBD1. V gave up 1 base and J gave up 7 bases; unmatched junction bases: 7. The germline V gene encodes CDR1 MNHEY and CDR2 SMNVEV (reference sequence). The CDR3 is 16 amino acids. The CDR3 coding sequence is TGTGCCAGCAGTTTATACGGGACAGGGGCCCGCCAGCCCCAGCATTTT. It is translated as CASSLYGTGARQPQHF.

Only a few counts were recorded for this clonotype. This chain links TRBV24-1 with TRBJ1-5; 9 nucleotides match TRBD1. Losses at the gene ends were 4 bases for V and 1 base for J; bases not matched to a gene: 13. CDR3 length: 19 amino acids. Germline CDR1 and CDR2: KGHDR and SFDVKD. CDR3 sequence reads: CATSEAGQGGILSNQPQHF. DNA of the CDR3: TGTGCCACCAGTGAGGCGGGACAGGGTGGGATTCTGAGCAATCAGCCCCAGCATTTT.

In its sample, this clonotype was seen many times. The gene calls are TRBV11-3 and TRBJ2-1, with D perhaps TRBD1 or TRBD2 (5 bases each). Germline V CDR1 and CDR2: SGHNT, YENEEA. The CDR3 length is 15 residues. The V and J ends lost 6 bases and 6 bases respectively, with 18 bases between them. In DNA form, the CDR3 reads TGTGCCAGCAGTCAGGGAGTATCAGCTTTCAATGAGCAGTTCTTC. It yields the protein CASSQGVSAFNEQFF.

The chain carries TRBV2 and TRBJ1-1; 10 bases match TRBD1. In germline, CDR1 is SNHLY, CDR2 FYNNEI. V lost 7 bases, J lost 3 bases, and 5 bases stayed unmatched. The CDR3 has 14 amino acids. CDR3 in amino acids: CASNAGTGDTEAFF. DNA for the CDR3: TGTGCCAGCAACGCCGGGACAGGGGACACTGAAGCTTTCTTT.

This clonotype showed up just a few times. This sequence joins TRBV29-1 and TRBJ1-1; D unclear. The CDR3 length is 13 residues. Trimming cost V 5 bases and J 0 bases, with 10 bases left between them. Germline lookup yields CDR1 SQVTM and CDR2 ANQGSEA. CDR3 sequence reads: CSVSKGMNTEAFF. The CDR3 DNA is TGCAGCGTTTCGAAGGGTATGAACACTGAAGCTTTCTTT.